The T cell receptor beta chain under discussion was sequenced for a study of T cell responses to AZD1222 COVID-19 vaccine. Sequencing used immunoSEQ multiplex PCR; TCRdb keeps in-frame clones, though not all of them. Of more than 100,000 clones in the sample, roughly 85% were seen once. Germline CDR1 and CDR2: MDHEN and SYDVKM. V was pared by 7 bases and J by 7 bases, with 13 bases between. The CDR3 length is 12 residues. Notes on this clone: The antigen remains unidentified.

General study results and limits: The study identified only six AZD1222 recipients as seropositive at baseline. Clonal diversity may have been underestimated in mostly white British donors. Rises in breadth and depth of Spike-specific TCRs came after two AZD1222 doses.

Sequenced material: peripheral blood, taken 28 days after the second dose of the MenACWY control vaccine. The chain carries TRBV28 and TRBJ1-1; D perhaps matches TRBD1 (5 bases). The receptor comes from an adult who received the MenACWY meningococcal vaccine as a control. The chain's CDR3 is CASNLGASEAFF. CDR3 DNA: TGTGCCAGCAATCTAGGGGCCAGTGAAGCTTTCTTT.